This record looks at one T cell receptor (beta chain) sequence and its context. Its matching antigen is unknown. Expressed TCRB transcripts got sequenced, as all isolated RNA was reverse transcribed. Using immunoSEQ multiplex PCR, the repertoire was profiled, and TCRdb retains in-frame clones only, with some absent. The sample shows 630,000 or so clones, more than 12% of them seen only once. One heparinised blood draw averaging approximately 100 mL was given by each donor. The sample originates from a study of beta chain features in type 1 diabetes. In the study overall: There were 107,917,701 sorted cells examined across all samples.

V was cut by 6 bases and J by 9 bases, with 13 bases left in between. The CDR3 loop spans 11 amino acids. The germline CDR1 and CDR2 sequences are DFQATT and SNEGSKA (reference sequence). General study findings and limits: Shorter templates may be favored by PCR, equally so in patients and controls. Moderate yet significant TCRB CDR3 shortening was seen in Type 1 diabetes patients in all four CD4+ subsets.

The sample consisted of naive CD4+ T cells from blood. The clonotype comes from a man aged 18 to 29 with type 1 diabetes. This sequence joins TRBV20-1 and TRBJ2-3, with a possible D match to TRBD1 (5 bases). CDR3 bases: TGCAGTGCCCCAGGGTTAGACACGCAGTATTTT. Protein product: CSAPGLDTQYF.